What follows are 17 T cell receptor beta chains derived from one specimen sequenced in a study of T-cell reconstitution after alpha-beta-depleted transplantation in children. This sample's TCRbeta library carried unique molecular identifier barcodes. TCRdb used MiXCR to reprocess the PCR reads, holding one entry per CDR3 protein. The data contain almost 600,000 distinct CDR3 sequences, about a quarter of them singletons. The sample here was PBMCs, taken before TCRalphabeta/CD19-depleted stem cell transplant. The receptors were sampled from a boy less than two years old with Wiskott-Aldrich syndrome, due to receive a stem cell transplant.

Written as DNA, the CDR3 is TGCGCCAGCAGCTTTGGACTAGTGGAGACCCAGTACTTC. It translates to CASSFGLVETQYF. V usage is TRBV5-1 and J usage is TRBJ2-5; TRBD2 aligns across 7 bases. J was trimmed by 5 bases and V by 2 bases; bases with no gene match: 3. Germline assignment: CDR1 SGHRS and CDR2 YFSETQ. The CDR3 has 13 residues.

Ten or more counts support this clonotype. The chain links TRBV9 to TRBJ2-7, with a possible D match to TRBD2 (5 bases). This CDR3 contains 12 residues. V lost 0 bases and J 5 bases, leaving 6 bases between the germline ends. The germline V gene has CDR1 SGDLS and CDR2 YYNGEE. CDR3 in amino acids: CASSVDGNEQYF. The DNA of the CDR3 is TGTGCCAGCAGCGTAGACGGGAACGAGCAGTACTTC.

This clonotype was counted at least ten times. The genes are TRBV12-3 or TRBV12-4 and TRBJ1-3; D is undetermined. V was clipped by 3 bases and J by 8 bases, with 5 bases between them. The CDR3 has 11 amino acids. The CDR3 bases are TGTGCCAGCAGTTTTCGCCACACCATATATTTT. Encoded protein: CASSFRHTIYF.

This clonotype was found a few times. The gene calls are TRBV27 and TRBJ1-1; TRBD1 agrees at 7 bases. This CDR3 region has 16 residues. V was clipped by 6 bases and J by 3 bases; unmatched bases: 13. CDR1 MNHEY and CDR2 SMNVEV come from the germline V gene (reference sequence). In DNA, the CDR3 is TGTGCCAGCAGACTAACCGGGACAGCTTTTTACACTGAAGCTTTCTTT. It codes for CASRLTGTAFYTEAFF.

The V call is TRBV12-3 or TRBV12-4, the J call TRBJ1-5, with a weak D call TRBD1 (6 bases). This CDR3 is 17 amino acids long. The V gene lost 3 bases and the J gene lost 2 bases, with 17 bases spanning the gap. The CDR3 DNA sequence: TGTGCCAGCAGTTTGGACCTAGGGGGGATCCGCAATCAGCCCCAGCATTTT. Protein: CASSLDLGGIRNQPQHF.

This clonotype turned up a few times. The chain couples TRBV14 to TRBJ2-1; D not resolved. Per germline, CDR1 SGHDN and CDR2 FVKESK. The CDR3 runs 12 residues. Trimming shortened V by 6 bases and J by 10 bases, and 13 bases separated the two germline ends. The CDR3 coding sequence is TGTGCCAGCAGACCCTACCTTTTGGAGCAGTTCTTC. It specifies CASRPYLLEQFF. The whole variable domain, filled in from reference TRBV14 and TRBJ2-1, reads EAGVTQFPSHSVIEKGQTVTLRCDPISGHDNLYWYRRVMGKEIKFLLHFVKESKQDESGMPNNRFLAERTGGTYSTLKVQPAELEDSGVYFCASRPYLLEQFFGPGTRLTVL.

This clonotype appeared a few times. The genes are TRBV10-3 and TRBJ2-3; the match to TRBD2 covers 7 bases. The CDR3 is made up of 16 amino acids. CDR1 is ENHRY and CDR2 is SYGVKD in the germline V gene. The junction had 11 bases not matched to a gene; V was cut back by 6 bases and J by 2 bases. This CDR3 is CAIRPGGEGLTDTQYF. As DNA, the CDR3 is TGTGCCATCAGGCCGGGAGGAGAGGGTCTCACAGATACGCAGTATTTT.

This clonotype was recorded a few times. The chain carries TRBV18 and TRBJ1-6, with 7 bases lining up with TRBD1. The CDR3 runs 15 residues. Trimming removed 0 bases from V and 8 bases from J; junction bases left unmatched: 4. The germline V gene has CDR1 KGHSH and CDR2 LQKENI. As DNA, the CDR3 is TGTGCCAGCTCACCACCGACGGGACAGCATTCACCCCTCCACTTT. It codes for CASSPPTGQHSPLHF.

This clonotype was counted a few times. V usage is TRBV5-6 and J usage is TRBJ2-6; 8 positions agree with TRBD1. The J segment lost 4 bases and the V segment lost 3 bases, leaving 12 bases of the junction unmatched. Germline V CDR1 and CDR2: SGHDT, YYEEEE. The CDR3 consists of 18 residues. CDR3 sequence: CASSSIRQGAPGANVLTF. The CDR3 DNA reads as TGTGCCAGCAGCTCGATCCGTCAGGGGGCGCCGGGGGCCAACGTCCTGACTTTC.

This clonotype was seen a single time. The genes are TRBV5-1 and TRBJ2-3; perhaps TRBD1 as D (5 bases). CDR3 length equals 15 residues. Per the germline V gene, CDR1 is SGHRS and CDR2 is YFSETQ. Deletions cut 1 base from V and 6 bases from J, with 15 bases between. This chain's CDR3 is CASSLLGAYGDTQYF. The CDR3 DNA reads TGCGCCAGCAGCTTGTTAGGGGCCTACGGGGATACGCAGTATTTT.

This clonotype was counted a few times. CDR3 DNA: TGTGCCAGCAGTTTGTACACATCTGTCACAGATACGCAGTATTTT. It yields the protein CASSLYTSVTDTQYF. The rearrangement links TRBV28 to TRBJ2-3; D call uncertain. This CDR3 has 15 amino acids. Germline V gives CDR1 MDHEN, CDR2 SYDVKM. Between the trimmed V and J ends, which lost 3 bases and 2 bases, there was a span of 12 bases. Based on the CDR3 plus reference TRBV28 and TRBJ2-3, the full variable domain is DVKVTQSSRYLVKRTGEKVFLECVQDMDHENMFWYRQDPGLGLRLIYFSYDVKMKEKGDIPEGYSVSREKKERFSLILESASTNQTSMYLCASSLYTSVTDTQYFGPGTRLTVL.

V gene TRBV4-1 combines with J gene TRBJ2-7, with 10 bases lining up with TRBD2. The CDR3 runs to 19 residues. Germline V CDR1 and CDR2: MGHRA, YSYEKL. The trim removed 3 bases at V and 5 bases at J, leaving 19 bases unmatched. The CDR3 bases are TGCGCCAGCAGCCAGCCTCCCCGTCGTCCTAGCGGGAGTACCCACGAGCAGTACTTC. It is translated as CASSQPPRRPSGSTHEQYF.

V and J are TRBV27 and TRBJ2-7; 9 bases fit TRBD2. This CDR3 is 13 amino acids long. Germline V gene sequence: CDR1 MNHEY, CDR2 SMNVEV (reference sequence). Trimming removed 6 bases from V and 3 bases from J; junction bases left unmatched: 3. Written as DNA, the CDR3 is TGTGCCAGCAGACGTAGCGGGAGCTACGAGCAGTACTTC. Protein product: CASRRSGSYEQYF.

This clonotype was counted a few times. V and J are TRBV5-1 and TRBJ2-3, with TRBD2 matching 7 bases. Germline values: CDR1 SGHRS, CDR2 YFSETQ. The J segment lost 4 bases and the V segment lost 5 bases, leaving 16 bases of the junction unmatched. The CDR3 has 17 amino acids. Here the CDR3 reads CASRPWLLAASPDTQYF. The DNA for the CDR3 is TGCGCCAGCAGACCCTGGCTTCTAGCGGCCTCACCAGATACGCAGTATTTT.

The chain has TRBV7-8 and TRBJ2-1; no clear D. The CDR3 length is 15 residues. CDR1 is SGHVS, CDR2 FQNEAQ, per germline. The germline V and J ends were trimmed by 1 base and 9 bases, with 16 bases remaining between them. CDR3 loop: CASSLVPRGSPEQFF. The CDR3 bases are TGTGCCAGCAGCTTAGTTCCTAGAGGTTCTCCTGAGCAGTTCTTC.

The chain links TRBV5-1 to TRBJ2-7; 7 bases are a match to TRBD2. Germline V gene lookup returns CDR1 SGHRS and CDR2 YFSETQ. V shed 0 bases and J 4 bases; nucleotides not matched to a gene: 4. CDR3 size: 14 residues. The CDR3: CASSLVPSGYEQYF. CDR3 coding DNA: TGCGCCAGCAGCTTGGTACCTAGCGGTTACGAGCAGTACTTC.

The V and J genes are TRBV5-1 and TRBJ1-1; TRBD1 matches 10 bases. V shed 2 bases and J 5 bases; nucleotides not matched to a gene: 6. Germline CDR1 SGHRS, CDR2 YFSETQ. This CDR3 is built from 15 residues. The CDR3 sequence: CASSLRQGARTEAFF. DNA for the CDR3: TGCGCCAGCAGCTTACGACAGGGGGCACGGACTGAAGCTTTCTTT.